Below are 25 T cell receptor beta chains sequenced from a single sample in a study of blood T cell repertoires in COVID-19. Some clones are missing from TCRdb's copy, which holds only in-frame ones; the method was immunoSEQ multiplex PCR. The sample has 150,000 to 180,000 clones; 70% to 90% are singletons. The source material was peripheral blood. The source is a woman aged 55-69 years with COVID-19, enrolled during active disease.

The V call is TRBV6-6, the J call TRBJ1-5; tentatively, D is TRBD1 (6 bases). CDR1 and CDR2 from the germline V gene are MNHNY and SVGAGI (reference sequence). CDR3 size: 15 residues. The ends were cut back, 4 bases at V and 3 bases at J, with 13 bases in the middle. The CDR3 reads CASSLSGEYNQPQHF. CDR3 DNA: TGTGCCAGCAGTTTGTCAGGGGAATACAATCAGCCCCAGCATTTT.

The chain combines TRBV19 with TRBJ1-3; a weak D match, TRBD1 (5 bases). The CDR3 runs to 14 residues. Trimming cost V 5 bases and J 2 bases, with 10 bases left between them. CDR1 LNHDA and CDR2 SQIVND come from the germline V gene (reference sequence). Here the CDR3 DNA reads TGTGCCAGTAGTTTCCAGGGCACTGGAAACACCATATATTTT. It codes for CASSFQGTGNTIYF.

This sequence joins TRBV6-5 and TRBJ2-1; 9 positions agree with TRBD1. J was trimmed by 9 bases and V by 4 bases; bases with no gene match: 13. The CDR3 totals 16 residues. Germline lookup yields CDR1 MNHEY and CDR2 SVGAGI. Here the CDR3 reads CASSSVPGQGSVEQFF. The CDR3 region has the DNA TGTGCCAGCAGTTCCGTCCCGGGACAGGGATCGGTTGAGCAGTTCTTC.

The J gene is TRBJ1-4, the V gene TRBV6-5; 10 bases agree with TRBD1. CDR3 size: 15 residues. Germline-derived CDR1 and CDR2 are MNHEY and SVGAGI. The V and J ends lost 5 bases and 6 bases, in that order; junction bases with no gene match: 6. The CDR3 bases are TGTGCCAGCAGTCTATCCGGGACAGGGGATGAAAAACTGTTTTTT. This gives the protein CASSLSGTGDEKLFF.

The chain has TRBV9 and TRBJ1-4, with TRBD1 matching 8 bases. CDR3 length: 13 residues. CDR1 and CDR2 (germline): SGDLS, YYNGEE. V lost 5 bases, J lost 8 bases, and 5 bases stayed unmatched. CDR3 coding DNA: TGTGCCAGCAGTAGGACAGGGAAAGAAAAACTGTTTTTT. It translates to CASSRTGKEKLFF. The full variable domain, in which reference TRBV9 and TRBJ1-4 provide the parts outside the CDR3, is DSGVTQTPKHLITATGQRVTLRCSPRSGDLSVYWYQQSLDQGLQFLIQYYNGEERAKGNILERFSAQQFPDLHSELNLSSLELGDSALYFCASSRTGKEKLFFGSGTQLSVL.

The CDR3, as DNA: TGTGCCAGCAGCTTAGCGACACAGGGGCCTGAAGCTTTCTTT. It encodes CASSLATQGPEAFF. The rearrangement joins TRBV7-9 to TRBJ1-1; TRBD1 matches 7 bases. This CDR3 is 14 amino acids long. V lost 0 bases to trimming and J lost 6 bases; unmatched junction nucleotides: 4. Germline V gene sequence: CDR1 SEHNR, CDR2 FQNEAQ (reference sequence).

V is TRBV6-5 and J is TRBJ1-1, with 8 positions matching TRBD1. In germline, CDR1 is MNHEY, CDR2 SVGAGI. This CDR3 is built from 15 residues. V trimming: 6 bases; J trimming: 2 bases; junction bases outside the gene matches: 8. The CDR3 reads CASRTTGGSNTEAFF. For the CDR3, the DNA is TGTGCCAGCAGGACAACAGGGGGAAGTAACACTGAAGCTTTCTTT.

On this clone itself: Germline and junction disagree at one end, which may indicate a read error. The same CDR3 arises from other DNA sequences in this sample as well. This chain connects TRBV9 to TRBJ2-2, with unresolved D. The CDR3 length is 14 residues. Germline V gene sequence: CDR1 SGDLS, CDR2 YYNGEE. CDR3: CASSVVTNTGELFF. As DNA, the CDR3 is TGTGCTAGCAGCGTAGTCACGAACACCGGGGAGCTGTTTTTT.

This chain uses TRBV6-5 with TRBJ2-1; no clear D gene. V was pared by 3 bases and J by 5 bases, with 14 bases between. The germline CDR1 and CDR2 sequences are MNHEY and SVGAGI. The CDR3 is made up of 15 amino acids. DNA of the CDR3: TGTGCCAGCAGTTATTTCCCATCGTCGGACAATGAGCAGTTCTTC. This sequence encodes CASSYFPSSDNEQFF.

J is TRBJ2-3 and V is TRBV15; 7 bases fit TRBD2. The germline V gene has CDR1 LNHNV and CDR2 YYDKDF (reference sequence). The CDR3 has 19 residues. J lost 0 bases, V lost 1 base, and 13 bases had no gene match. The CDR3 loop is CATSRGKVWLAVSTDTQYF. CDR3 nucleotides: TGTGCCACCAGCAGAGGAAAGGTTTGGCTAGCGGTGAGCACAGATACGCAGTATTTT.

This chain joins TRBV19 and TRBJ2-7; TRBD2 aligns across 8 bases. CDR1 is LNHDA, CDR2 SQIVND, per germline (reference sequence). The V segment lost 5 bases and the J segment 1 base; nucleotides outside the gene matches: 7. CDR3 length: 15 residues. CDR3 loop: CASSDIAGTSYEQYF. The CDR3 nucleotides read TGTGCCAGTAGTGATATAGCGGGGACATCCTACGAGCAGTACTTC. The full variable domain, rest sourced from reference TRBV19 and TRBJ2-7, is DGGITQSPKYLFRKEGQNVTLSCEQNLNHDAMYWYRQDPGQGLRLIYYSQIVNDFQKGDIAEGYSVSREKKESFPLTVTSAQKNPTAFYLCASSDIAGTSYEQYFGPGTRLTVT.

The chain combines TRBV30 with TRBJ1-5; D gene unclear. Looked up from germline, CDR1 is GTSNPN and CDR2 is SVGIG (reference sequence). The V end was cut by 3 bases, the J end by 4 bases, with 13 bases between. This CDR3 is built from 14 residues. As DNA, the CDR3 is TGTGCCTGGAGGCACCGGGGAGGTAATCAGCCCCAGCATTTT. Protein: CAWRHRGGNQPQHF.

The rearrangement uses TRBV5-6 and TRBJ1-1; 7 bases match TRBD1. The CDR3 consists of 16 residues. Germline CDR1 and CDR2: SGHDT and YYEEEE. V lost 6 bases and J lost 1; bases outside the gene matches: 12. The CDR3 reads CASTPRPGQPNTEAFF. CDR3 bases: TGTGCCAGCACCCCCCGTCCGGGACAGCCGAACACTGAAGCTTTCTTT. Variable domain in full (rest from reference TRBV5-6 and TRBJ1-1): DAGVTQSPTHLIKTRGQQVTLRCSPKSGHDTVSWYQQALGQGPQFIFQYYEEEERQRGNFPDRFSGHQFPNYSSELNVNALLLGDSALYLCASTPRPGQPNTEAFFGQGTRLTVV.

The J gene is TRBJ1-1, the V gene TRBV5-1, with D tentatively TRBD1 (6 bases). The V end was cut by 7 bases, the J end by 4 bases, with 17 bases between. The length of the CDR3 is 14 residues. Germline loops: CDR1 SGHRS, CDR2 YFSETQ. The CDR3 DNA is TGCGCCAGCTGCATTAGCGGGGGCGGCACTGAAGCTTTCTTT. Amino acids: CASCISGGGTEAFF.

The chain links TRBV18 to TRBJ1-1; 9 nucleotides align to TRBD1. CDR3 length: 17 residues. Trimming took 3 bases from V and 1 from J; bases not matched to a gene: 9. Looked up from germline, CDR1 is KGHSH and CDR2 is LQKENI. The CDR3 nucleotides read TGTGCCAGCTCACCCCGGACAGGGGCCTTAAGGAACACTGAAGCTTTCTTT. As protein: CASSPRTGALRNTEAFF.

The chain links TRBV5-6 to TRBJ1-2, with 7 bases lining up with TRBD1. The V gene end was trimmed by 4 bases and the J gene end by 3 bases; junction bases not matched to a gene: 12. This CDR3 is 16 amino acids long. Germline CDR1 and CDR2: SGHDT and YYEEEE. The CDR3 here is CASSLSGGQMYYGYTF. For the CDR3, the DNA is TGTGCCAGCAGCCTAAGTGGGGGACAGATGTACTATGGCTACACCTTC.

The chain couples TRBV25-1 to TRBJ1-5; 7 nucleotides line up with TRBD1. The trim removed 6 bases at V and 4 bases at J, leaving 6 bases unmatched. Germline CDR1 is MGHDK and CDR2 is SYGVNS. The CDR3 contains 14 residues. CDR3 bases: TGTGCCAGCAGCCGGACAGGCATGAATCAGCCCCAGCATTTT. It encodes CASSRTGMNQPQHF.

The chain recombines TRBV6-6 with TRBJ1-5, with D uncertain. V was cut by 6 bases and J by 0 bases, with 12 bases left in between. The length of the CDR3 is 15 residues. Per the germline V gene, CDR1 is MNHNY and CDR2 is SVGAGI (reference sequence). CDR3 residues: CASSDSRDSNQPQHF. CDR3 DNA: TGTGCCAGCAGCGACTCCCGGGATAGCAATCAGCCCCAGCATTTT.

This clone was found once. V usage is TRBV18 and J usage is TRBJ2-7; D gene ambiguous. The germline gives CDR1 KGHSH, CDR2 LQKENI. The CDR3 spans 13 residues. The V end was cut by 2 bases, the J end by 1 base, with 6 bases between. CDR3 loop: CASSPLRSYEQYF. In nucleotides, the CDR3 is TGTGCCAGCTCACCATTGCGGTCCTACGAGCAGTACTTC.

The chain joins TRBV28 to TRBJ1-1, with D perhaps TRBD1 (5 bases). Trimming removed 2 bases from V and 1 base from J, with 14 bases in between. The CDR3 extends over 16 amino acids. CDR1 and CDR2 (germline): MDHEN, SYDVKM. CDR3 amino acids: CASSLRGRRGNTEAFF. The CDR3 coding sequence is TGTGCCAGCAGTTTAAGGGGAAGGAGGGGGAACACTGAAGCTTTCTTT.

V gene TRBV6-5 combines with J gene TRBJ2-3; D unresolved. Per the germline V gene, CDR1 is MNHEY and CDR2 is SVGAGI. CDR3 length equals 12 residues. The ends were cut back, 4 bases at V and 3 bases at J, with 5 bases in the middle. DNA for the CDR3: TGTGCCAGCAGTTCCACTACAGATACGCAGTATTTT. This sequence encodes CASSSTTDTQYF.

J is TRBJ2-2 and V is TRBV5-1; 7 bases line up with TRBD2. The CDR3 spans 17 residues. CDR1 is SGHRS and CDR2 is YFSETQ in the germline V gene. Losses at the gene ends were 0 bases for V and 7 bases for J; bases not matched to a gene: 12. The CDR3 loop reads CASSLAAEGRESGELFF. The CDR3 nucleotides read TGCGCCAGCAGCTTGGCCGCAGAGGGGCGGGAGAGCGGGGAGCTGTTTTTT.

J is TRBJ1-2 and V is TRBV2; 10 bases match TRBD1. Trimming took 3 bases from V and 7 from J; bases not matched to a gene: 8. In germline, CDR1 is SNHLY, CDR2 FYNNEI. The CDR3 consists of 15 residues. CDR3 sequence reads: CASSEGGQGILGYTF. In DNA, the CDR3 is TGTGCCAGCAGTGAGGGGGGACAGGGGATACTTGGCTACACCTTC.

The chain is built from TRBV6-5 and TRBJ2-7, with 9 bases identical to TRBD1. CDR3 size: 13 residues. V trimming: 10 bases; J trimming: 6 bases; junction bases outside the gene matches: 10. Per the germline V gene, CDR1 is MNHEY and CDR2 is SVGAGI. The CDR3 bases are TGTGCCACGGGGACAGGGATTATGGGCGAGCAGTACGTC. This sequence encodes CATGTGIMGEQYV.

This rearrangement joins TRBV24-1 to TRBJ1-3, with 8 bases fitting TRBD1. The CDR3 runs to 15 residues. V lost 2 bases and J lost 3; bases outside the gene matches: 2. Germline V lookup: CDR1 KGHDR, CDR2 SFDVKD. CDR3 residues: CATSDSGGFGNTIYF. In nucleotides, the CDR3 is TGTGCCACCAGTGATTCAGGGGGCTTTGGAAACACCATATATTTT.